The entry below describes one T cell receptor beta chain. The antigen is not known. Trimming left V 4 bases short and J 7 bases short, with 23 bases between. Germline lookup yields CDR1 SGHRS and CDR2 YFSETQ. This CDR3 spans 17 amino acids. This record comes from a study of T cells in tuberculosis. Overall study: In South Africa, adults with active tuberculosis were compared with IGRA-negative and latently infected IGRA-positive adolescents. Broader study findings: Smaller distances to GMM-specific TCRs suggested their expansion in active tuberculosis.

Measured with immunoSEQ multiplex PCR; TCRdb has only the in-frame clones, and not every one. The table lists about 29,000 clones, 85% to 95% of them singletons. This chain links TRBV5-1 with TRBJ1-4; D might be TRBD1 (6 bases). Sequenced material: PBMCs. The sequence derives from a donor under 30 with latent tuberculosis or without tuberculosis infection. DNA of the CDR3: TGCGCCAGCAGCCCTGGGGTCGGGGGGCTGAGAAGTGAAAAACTGTTTTTT. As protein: CASSPGVGGLRSEKLFF.